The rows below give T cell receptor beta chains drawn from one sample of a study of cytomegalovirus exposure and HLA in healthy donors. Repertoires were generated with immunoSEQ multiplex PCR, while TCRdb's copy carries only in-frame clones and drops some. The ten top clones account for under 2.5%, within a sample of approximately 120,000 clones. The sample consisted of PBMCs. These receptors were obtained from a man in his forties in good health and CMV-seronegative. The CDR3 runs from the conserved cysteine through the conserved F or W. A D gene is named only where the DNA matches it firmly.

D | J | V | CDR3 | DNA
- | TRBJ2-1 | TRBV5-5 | CASSLGLDYNEQFF | TGTGCCAGCAGCTTGGGACTAGATTACAATGAGCAGTTCTTC
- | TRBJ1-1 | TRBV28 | CASSFGGPRDTEAFF | TGTGCCAGCAGTTTCGGGGGGCCCAGGGACACTGAAGCTTTCTTT
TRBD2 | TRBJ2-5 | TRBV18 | CASSRDYQETQYF | TGTGCCAGCTCAAGGGACTATCAAGAGACCCAGTACTTC
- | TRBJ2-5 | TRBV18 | CASSPPGVRETQYF | TGTGCCAGCTCACCACCAGGAGTTCGGGAGACCCAGTACTTC
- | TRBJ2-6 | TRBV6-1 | CASRATGSGANVLTF | TGTGCCAGCAGGGCGACAGGCTCTGGGGCCAACGTCCTGACTTTC
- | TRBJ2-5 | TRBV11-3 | CASAGAVEETQYF | TGTGCCAGCGCGGGCGCAGTTGAAGAGACCCAGTACTTC
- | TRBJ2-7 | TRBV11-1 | CASSLEGGPYEQYF | TGTGCCAGCAGCCTAGAGGGGGGGCCCTACGAGCAGTACTTC
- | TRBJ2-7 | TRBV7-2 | CASSRTGTGSYEQYF | TGTGCCAGCAGCCGCACAGGGACCGGGTCCTACGAGCAGTACTTC
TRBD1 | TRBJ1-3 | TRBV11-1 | CASSPTGFGNTIYF | TGTGCCAGCAGCCCGACAGGGTTTGGAAACACCATATATTTT
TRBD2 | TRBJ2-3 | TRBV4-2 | CASSQGGRGDLAGGPITDTQYF | TGTGCCAGCAGCCAGGGAGGGAGGGGGGATTTAGCGGGAGGGCCTATCACAGATACGCAGTATTTT
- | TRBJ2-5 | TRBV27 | CASSFRGQETQYF | TGTGCCAGCAGTTTCAGGGGACAAGAGACCCAGTACTTC
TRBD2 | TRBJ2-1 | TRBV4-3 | CASSQYTSGPHNEQFF | TGCGCCAGCAGCCAATATACTAGCGGGCCTCACAATGAGCAGTTCTTC
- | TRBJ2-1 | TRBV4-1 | CASSQDWGRPFDEQFF | TGCGCCAGCAGCCAAGATTGGGGGCGCCCCTTCGATGAGCAGTTCTTC
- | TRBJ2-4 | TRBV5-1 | CASSLGQSKNIQYF | TGCGCCAGCAGCTTGGGACAGTCCAAAAACATTCAGTACTTC
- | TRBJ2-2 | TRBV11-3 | CASSLVGGGVAGELFF | TGTGCCAGCAGCTTAGTAGGGGGTGGCGTCGCCGGGGAGCTGTTTTTT
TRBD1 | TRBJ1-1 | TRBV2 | CASSSGTGETEAFF | TGTGCCAGCAGCTCCGGGACAGGGGAGACTGAAGCTTTCTTT
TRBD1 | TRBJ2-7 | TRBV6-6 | CASSKKVDRSYEQYF | TGTGCCAGCAGCAAAAAAGTGGACAGGTCCTACGAGCAGTACTTC
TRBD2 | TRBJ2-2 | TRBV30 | CAWTETSGGTGELFF | TGTGCCTGGACCGAAACTAGCGGTGGAACCGGGGAGCTGTTTTTT
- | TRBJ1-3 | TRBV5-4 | CASSRENSGNTIYF | TGTGCCAGCAGCCGGGAGAACTCTGGAAACACCATATATTTT
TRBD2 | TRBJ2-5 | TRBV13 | CASSSGLAGETQYF | TGTGCCAGCAGCTCGGGACTAGCGGGGGAGACCCAGTACTTC
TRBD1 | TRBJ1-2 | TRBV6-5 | CASSRGQGGNYGYTF | TGTGCCAGCAGCCGAGGACAGGGAGGAAACTATGGCTACACCTTC
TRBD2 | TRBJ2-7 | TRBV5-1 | CASRASGRSYEQYF | TGCGCCAGCAGGGCTAGCGGGAGATCCTACGAGCAGTACTTC
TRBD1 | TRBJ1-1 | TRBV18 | CASSPMRTGDRVTEAFF | TGTGCCAGCTCACCAATGAGGACAGGGGATAGAGTCACTGAAGCTTTCTTT
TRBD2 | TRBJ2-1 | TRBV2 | CASSGARIAGGRNEQFF | TGTGCCAGCAGTGGGGCGCGTATAGCGGGAGGACGTAATGAGCAGTTCTTC
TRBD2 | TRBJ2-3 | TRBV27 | CASRLAGPDTQYF | TGTGCCAGCAGATTAGCGGGACCGGATACGCAGTATTTT
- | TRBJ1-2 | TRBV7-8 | CALRVGLGYTF | TGTGCGCTTCGGGTGGGACTGGGCTACACCTTC
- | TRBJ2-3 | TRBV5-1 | CASSLGRPSTDTQYF | TGCGCCAGCAGCTTAGGCAGGCCCAGCACAGATACGCAGTATTTT
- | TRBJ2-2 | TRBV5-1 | CASRRGAENTGELFF | TGCGCCAGCAGGCGGGGAGCAGAGAACACCGGGGAGCTGTTTTTT
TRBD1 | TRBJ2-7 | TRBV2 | CASSRLRGGAYEQYF | TGTGCCAGCAGCCGTTTACGAGGGGGCGCCTACGAGCAGTACTTC
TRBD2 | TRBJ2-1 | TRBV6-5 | CASRTSGIEQFF | TGTGCCAGCAGAACCAGCGGGATAGAGCAGTTCTTC
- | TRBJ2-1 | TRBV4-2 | CASSQVEGNEQFF | TGTGCCAGCAGCCAAGTTGAGGGCAATGAGCAGTTCTTC